The rows below give T cell receptor beta chains drawn from one sample of a study of a mutant IDH1 vaccine in newly diagnosed glioma. Profiled with immunoSEQ multiplex PCR; TCRdb holds only in-frame clones, not every one. The data show approximately 76,000 clones, about 91% seen once. No antigen has been identified for these receptors. Source: PBMCs, taken from a glioma patient whose treatment included an IDH1 peptide vaccine. The receptors originated from a woman between 50 and 59 years old with glioma. CDR3s include the opening cysteine and the closing phenylalanine or tryptophan. The D gene is left open where the match is weak.

D gene	J gene	V gene	CDR3 DNA	CDR3 protein
NA	TRBJ2-7	TRBV5-4	TGTGCCAGCAGCCTCCGGGACAACTACGAGCAGTACTTC	CASSLRDNYEQYF
NA	TRBJ2-5	TRBV27	TGTGCCAGCAGTAAGTTGGAGGGAACCCAGTACTTC	CASSKLEGTQYF
NA	TRBJ2-5	TRBV6-1	TGTGCCAGCAGTGCTCTGGGAGAGACCCAGTACTTC	CASSALGETQYF
NA	TRBJ1-4	TRBV7-2	TGTGCCAGCAGCTTAGATGGGACAAATGAAAAACTGTTTTTT	CASSLDGTNEKLFF
NA	TRBJ1-6	TRBV28	TGTGCCAGCAGTTTATATGGGAACGGGGGCGCGTTTTCACCCCTCCACTTT	CASSLYGNGGAFSPLHF
TRBD2	TRBJ2-7	TRBV5-1	TGCGCCAGCAGCTTGGGACTAGCGGGATATCTCCACGAGCAGTACTTC	CASSLGLAGYLHEQYF
NA	TRBJ2-7	TRBV18	TGTGCCAGCTCTGTAGCGGCCGACTACGAGCAGTACTTC	CASSVAADYEQYF
TRBD1	TRBJ2-7	TRBV5-1	TGCGCCAGCAGCTGGGGGACAGTGGGGTCGTACGAGCAGTACTTC	CASSWGTVGSYEQYF
NA	TRBJ2-4	TRBV5-6	TGTGCCAGCAGCTTGATCGGACCGCACAAAAACATTCAGTACTTC	CASSLIGPHKNIQYF
TRBD2	TRBJ2-7	TRBV5-5	TGTGCCAGCAGCTTTACCGGGACTAGCGGTCACGAGCAGTACTTC	CASSFTGTSGHEQYF
NA	TRBJ2-4	TRBV4-1	TGCGCCAGCAGCTATGGTGGAGGGGGCCGGAACATTCAGTACTTC	CASSYGGGGRNIQYF
TRBD1	TRBJ2-1	TRBV30	TGTGCCTCCTCGGGACAGGGCAATGAGCAGTTCTTC	CASSGQGNEQFF
NA	TRBJ2-7	TRBV18	TGTGCCAGCTCGCCTAGTGGGGCCTTCTACGAGCAGTACTTC	CASSPSGAFYEQYF
TRBD2	TRBJ2-1	TRBV2	TGTGCCAGCAGAGTAGCGGGCTCCTACAATGAGCAGTTCTTC	CASRVAGSYNEQFF
NA	TRBJ1-5	TRBV7-9	TGTGCCAGCAGCTTACTTACAGGGTCCCAGCATTTT	CASSLLTGSQHF
NA	TRBJ2-7	TRBV6-1	TGTGCCAGCAGTCAGGGTTTCGGCCACGAGCAGTACTTC	CASSQGFGHEQYF
NA	TRBJ2-5	TRBV5-4	TGTGCCAGCAGCTTGGGGGCGTCAGAGACCCAGTACTTC	CASSLGASETQYF
TRBD2	TRBJ2-7	TRBV20-1	TGCAGCGGGAGGCGGATCTACGAGCAGTACTTC	CSGRRIYEQYF